Listed below are T cell receptor beta chains from one sample, sequenced in a study of shared clonotypes between healthy human individuals. The method was immunoSEQ multiplex PCR; TCRdb's version includes in-frame clones alone and lacks a portion of them. In the table there are hundreds of thousands of clones, more than 70% of which are singletons. Sequences were obtained from memory CD4+ T cells sorted from blood. The source is a woman aged 25 to 39 in good health. The CDR3 runs from the conserved cysteine through the conserved F or W. Each record gives: clone size, J gene, V gene, D gene, CDR3 DNA, CDR3 protein. The D gene is left open where the match is weak. Not all rows give a size; the values are once, few, many and, for expanded clones, a class.

abundance: -; j_gene: TRBJ2-7; v_gene: TRBV12-5; d_gene: -; CDR3nt: TGTGCTAGTGGTTTTGGAATCTACGAGCAGTACTTC; CDR3aa: CASGFGIYEQYF
abundance: -; j_gene: TRBJ1-5; v_gene: TRBV2; d_gene: -; CDR3nt: TGTGCCAGCAGTGAACAGGGCGGGGGAAGCAATCAGCCCCAGCATTTT; CDR3aa: CASSEQGGGSNQPQHF
abundance: -; j_gene: TRBJ2-7; v_gene: TRBV18; d_gene: -; CDR3nt: TGTGCCAGCTCACTAAGGGATGTCCGCTCTGTAGAGCAGTACTTC; CDR3aa: CASSLRDVRSVEQYF
abundance: -; j_gene: TRBJ1-2; v_gene: TRBV5-1; d_gene: TRBD1; CDR3nt: TGCGCCAGCAGCCCGGGGGCGGGACAGGGATATGGCTACACCTTC; CDR3aa: CASSPGAGQGYGYTF
abundance: -; j_gene: TRBJ2-6; v_gene: TRBV7-3; d_gene: -; CDR3nt: TGTGCCAGCAGTTTGGCAGGGTCCGGGGCCAACGTCCTGACTTTC; CDR3aa: CASSLAGSGANVLTF
abundance: -; j_gene: TRBJ2-7; v_gene: TRBV2; d_gene: -; CDR3nt: TGTGCCAGCAGGTTCGGGACATCCTACGTGGAGCAGTACTTC; CDR3aa: CASRFGTSYVEQYF
abundance: few; j_gene: TRBJ1-1; v_gene: TRBV5-1; d_gene: -; CDR3nt: TGCGCCAGCAGCTGGACCGAGAAGACTGAAGCTTTCTTT; CDR3aa: CASSWTEKTEAFF
abundance: once; j_gene: TRBJ2-1; v_gene: TRBV28; d_gene: TRBD2; CDR3nt: TGTGCCAGCAGTTTAGCGGGAGGGAGGAATGAGCAGTTCTTC; CDR3aa: CASSLAGGRNEQFF
abundance: -; j_gene: TRBJ2-7; v_gene: TRBV10-3; d_gene: -; CDR3nt: TGTGCCATCAGCCCACAGGGTGCCAGAGGCTACGAGCAGTACTTC; CDR3aa: CAISPQGARGYEQYF
abundance: -; j_gene: TRBJ2-2; v_gene: TRBV27; d_gene: TRBD2; CDR3nt: TGTGCCAGCAGTTTATCGATAAGTGGTTGGTGGGTGACTAGCGGGAAGAAAGACACCGGGGAGCTGTTTTTT; CDR3aa: CASSLSISGWWVTSGKKDTGELFF
abundance: -; j_gene: TRBJ2-6; v_gene: TRBV7-9; d_gene: -; CDR3nt: TGTGCCAGCAGCACCACAGGGCACGTCCTGACTTTC; CDR3aa: CASSTTGHVLTF
abundance: few; j_gene: TRBJ2-1; v_gene: TRBV4-2; d_gene: -; CDR3nt: TGTGCCAGCAGCCAAACCGGGACACAATCGGGCAATGAGCAGTTCTTC; CDR3aa: CASSQTGTQSGNEQFF
abundance: -; j_gene: TRBJ2-2; v_gene: TRBV7-9; d_gene: -; CDR3nt: TGTGCCAGCAGCTTAATTTCTAGTGCCGGGGAGCTGTTTTTT; CDR3aa: CASSLISSAGELFF
abundance: -; j_gene: TRBJ2-3; v_gene: TRBV7-9; d_gene: TRBD2; CDR3nt: TGTGCCAGCAGCACGACGGGACTAGCGGGAGCAGATACGCAGTATTTT; CDR3aa: CASSTTGLAGADTQYF
abundance: -; j_gene: TRBJ2-2; v_gene: TRBV7-6; d_gene: TRBD2; CDR3nt: TGTGCCAGCAGCCTAAGGAGCGGGAGTGACACCGGGGAGCTGTTTTTT; CDR3aa: CASSLRSGSDTGELFF
abundance: -; j_gene: TRBJ2-2; v_gene: TRBV19; d_gene: TRBD2; CDR3nt: TGTGCCAGTAGTACTAGCGGGATGGCCGGGGAGCTGTTTTTT; CDR3aa: CASSTSGMAGELFF
abundance: many; j_gene: TRBJ2-4; v_gene: TRBV19; d_gene: TRBD2; CDR3nt: TGTGCCAGTAGTATTTTGAGCGGGACAAACATTCAGTACTTC; CDR3aa: CASSILSGTNIQYF
abundance: -; j_gene: TRBJ1-1; v_gene: TRBV10-1; d_gene: -; CDR3nt: TGCGCCAGCTCGATTAACAGGGACACTGAAGCTTTCTTT; CDR3aa: CASSINRDTEAFF
abundance: few; j_gene: TRBJ1-2; v_gene: TRBV19; d_gene: -; CDR3nt: TGTGCCAGTGCGGACTCACCGAAGTACTATGGCTACACCTTC; CDR3aa: CASADSPKYYGYTF
abundance: -; j_gene: TRBJ2-5; v_gene: TRBV25-1; d_gene: -; CDR3nt: TGTGCCAGCACCCCCAGAGGGGCCGCCGAGACCCAGTACTTC; CDR3aa: CASTPRGAAETQYF
abundance: -; j_gene: TRBJ1-1; v_gene: TRBV14; d_gene: -; CDR3nt: TGTGCCAGCAGCCGTCAGGGTGACACTGAAGCTTTCTTT; CDR3aa: CASSRQGDTEAFF
abundance: -; j_gene: TRBJ2-3; v_gene: TRBV5-1; d_gene: TRBD2; CDR3nt: TGCGCCAGCAGCCCGGAACGGGGGGGCCACACAGATACGCAGTATTTT; CDR3aa: CASSPERGGHTDTQYF
abundance: -; j_gene: TRBJ1-3; v_gene: TRBV28; d_gene: TRBD1; CDR3nt: TGTGCCAGCAAAGCCGGGGACAGGGGAGTTGGAAACACCATATATTTT; CDR3aa: CASKAGDRGVGNTIYF
abundance: -; j_gene: TRBJ2-1; v_gene: TRBV11-2; d_gene: TRBD1; CDR3nt: TGTGCCAGCAGCCATATAGGACAGGGGGTCAATGAGCAGTTCTTC; CDR3aa: CASSHIGQGVNEQFF
abundance: -; j_gene: TRBJ2-2; v_gene: TRBV19; d_gene: -; CDR3nt: TGTGCCAGTAGTGCATACAGGAGCTCGAACACCGGGGAGCTGTTTTTT; CDR3aa: CASSAYRSSNTGELFF
abundance: -; j_gene: TRBJ2-3; v_gene: TRBV9; d_gene: TRBD2; CDR3nt: TGTGCCAGCAGCGTAGCCCCAGGACTAGCGGGAGCAGATACGCAGTATTTT; CDR3aa: CASSVAPGLAGADTQYF
abundance: once; j_gene: TRBJ2-3; v_gene: TRBV5-1; d_gene: -; CDR3nt: TGCGCCAGCAGCACAGACCGTTACCAGCAGTATTTT; CDR3aa: CASSTDRYQQYF
abundance: -; j_gene: TRBJ1-1; v_gene: TRBV5-1; d_gene: -; CDR3nt: TGCGCCAGCAGCTTTCAGCCTCTGAACACTGAAGCTTTCTTT; CDR3aa: CASSFQPLNTEAFF
abundance: -; j_gene: TRBJ2-2; v_gene: TRBV28; d_gene: -; CDR3nt: TGTGCCAGCAGTACCGCCTCTTTGAACACCGGGGAGCTGTTTTTT; CDR3aa: CASSTASLNTGELFF
abundance: -; j_gene: TRBJ2-5; v_gene: TRBV7-2; d_gene: TRBD2; CDR3nt: TGTGCCAGCAGCTTAGGGGCCAGCGGGGGCCTCCAAGAGACCCAGTACTTC; CDR3aa: CASSLGASGGLQETQYF
abundance: -; j_gene: TRBJ1-1; v_gene: TRBV20-1; d_gene: -; CDR3nt: TGCAGCGGGGAGGGGAACACTGAAGCTTTCTTT; CDR3aa: CSGEGNTEAFF
abundance: once; j_gene: TRBJ2-7; v_gene: TRBV7-9; d_gene: -; CDR3nt: TGTGCCAGCAGCCCCAGGGCCTACGAGCAGTACTTC; CDR3aa: CASSPRAYEQYF
abundance: -; j_gene: TRBJ2-2; v_gene: TRBV11-2; d_gene: -; CDR3nt: TGTGCCAGCAGCTTAGGTCCGGGGGAGCTGTTTTTT; CDR3aa: CASSLGPGELFF
abundance: -; j_gene: TRBJ1-4; v_gene: TRBV28; d_gene: -; CDR3nt: TGTGCCAGCAGTTCCCAGGGGCAGGCTAATGAAAAACTGTTTTTT; CDR3aa: CASSSQGQANEKLFF
abundance: few; j_gene: TRBJ2-7; v_gene: TRBV10-2; d_gene: TRBD2; CDR3nt: TGCGCCAGCAGTGTCCCGCTAGCGGAGGGATACGAGCAGTACTTC; CDR3aa: CASSVPLAEGYEQYF
abundance: -; j_gene: TRBJ2-7; v_gene: TRBV30; d_gene: -; CDR3nt: TGTGCCTGGAGTCCGGCCTCCTACGAGCAGTACTTC; CDR3aa: CAWSPASYEQYF
abundance: -; j_gene: TRBJ2-5; v_gene: TRBV11-2; d_gene: -; CDR3nt: TGTGCCAGCAGCTTAGATCGAGGGTGGGAAGAGACCCAGTACTTC; CDR3aa: CASSLDRGWEETQYF
abundance: -; j_gene: TRBJ2-2; v_gene: TRBV7-9; d_gene: -; CDR3nt: TGTGCCGGTAGGTGGGGTGAAACCGGGGAGCTGTTTTTT; CDR3aa: CAGRWGETGELFF